This T cell receptor (beta chain) is from a study of blood T cell repertoires in COVID-19. V dropped 4 bases and J dropped 7; count of bases not matched to a gene: 5. CDR1 and CDR2 from the germline V gene are SGDLS and YYNGEE. The CDR3 is 14 residues long. This table comes from immunoSEQ multiplex PCR, and its TCRdb copy is limited to in-frame clones, with some not included. This sample has about 200,000 clones, with around four fifths found just once. Sequencing input: peripheral blood. The rearrangement links TRBV9 to TRBJ1-6; 7 bases are shared with TRBD1. The sequence derives from a man between 60 and 75 years old with COVID-19, enrolled during active disease. The CDR3 sequence is CASSPHRGNSPLHF. DNA for the CDR3: TGTGCCAGCAGCCCACACAGGGGCAATTCACCCCTCCACTTT. The variable domain in full, with the rest retrieved from reference TRBV9 and TRBJ1-6, is DSGVTQTPKHLITATGQRVTLRCSPRSGDLSVYWYQQSLDQGLQFLIQYYNGEERAKGNILERFSAQQFPDLHSELNLSSLELGDSALYFCASSPHRGNSPLHFGNGTRLTVT.